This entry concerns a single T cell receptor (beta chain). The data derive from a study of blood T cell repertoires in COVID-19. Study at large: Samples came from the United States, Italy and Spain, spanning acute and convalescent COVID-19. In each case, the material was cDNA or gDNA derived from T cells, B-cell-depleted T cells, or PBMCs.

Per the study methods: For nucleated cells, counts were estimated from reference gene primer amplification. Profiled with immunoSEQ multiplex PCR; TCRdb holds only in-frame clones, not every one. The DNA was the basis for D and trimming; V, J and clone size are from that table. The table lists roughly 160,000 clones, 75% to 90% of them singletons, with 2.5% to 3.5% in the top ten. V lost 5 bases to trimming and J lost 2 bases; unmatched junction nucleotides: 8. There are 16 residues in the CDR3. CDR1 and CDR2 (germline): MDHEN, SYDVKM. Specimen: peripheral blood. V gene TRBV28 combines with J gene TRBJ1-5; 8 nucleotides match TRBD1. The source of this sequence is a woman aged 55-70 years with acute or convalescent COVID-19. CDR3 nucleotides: TGTGCCAGCAGTCATACCGACAGGGGAGGCAATCAGCCCCAGCATTTT. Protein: CASSHTDRGGNQPQHF. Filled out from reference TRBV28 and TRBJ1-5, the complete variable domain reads DVKVTQSSRYLVKRTGEKVFLECVQDMDHENMFWYRQDPGLGLRLIYFSYDVKMKEKGDIPEGYSVSREKKERFSLILESASTNQTSMYLCASSHTDRGGNQPQHFGDGTRLSIL.